Listed here are 21 T cell receptor beta chains from one sample, sequenced in a study of T cell responses to AZD1222 COVID-19 vaccine. Generated by immunoSEQ multiplex PCR, the TCRdb table keeps only in-frame clones and is missing some. The profile shows about 110,000 clones, 70% to 90% of them singletons. Sequenced material: peripheral blood, taken on day 0 of AZD1222 vaccination. Receptors originate from an adult in good health.

This clone has only one observation. The chain has TRBV5-1 and TRBJ2-5, with 7 bases identical to TRBD1. This CDR3 is built from 17 residues. J lost 2 bases, V lost 5 bases, and 15 bases had no gene match. Germline assignment: CDR1 SGHRS and CDR2 YFSETQ. The CDR3 coding sequence is TGCGCCAGCAGAACGGTGGTCGGGACAGCGGTACAAGAGACCCAGTACTTC. It codes for CASRTVVGTAVQETQYF.

This chain links TRBV28 with TRBJ1-2, with 12 bases lining up with TRBD1. There are 15 residues in the CDR3. Trimming cost V 8 bases and J 3 bases; bases outside gene matches: 7. Germline CDR1 and CDR2: MDHEN and SYDVKM. The CDR3 bases are TGTGCCAGCTCGTCGGGACAGGGGGCGGACTATGGCTACACCTTC. This gives the protein CASSSGQGADYGYTF.

V usage is TRBV7-8 and J usage is TRBJ1-2; tentative D call: TRBD1 (6 bases). This CDR3 has 16 residues. From germline, CDR1 is SGHVS and CDR2 FQNEAQ. V shed 3 bases and J shed 1 base, with 15 bases lying between them. The CDR3 DNA sequence: TGTGCCAGCAGCTTGCGAAGGACAGATAATAACTATGGCTACACCTTC. Translating gives CASSLRRTDNNYGYTF.

This clone was observed a single time. This sequence joins TRBV10-3 and TRBJ2-1, with D maybe TRBD1 (6 bases). Trimming pared 7 bases from V and 5 bases from J, leaving 15 bases between. From germline, CDR1 is ENHRY and CDR2 SYGVKD. The CDR3 sequence is 14 residues long. CDR3 sequence reads: CAINTGIEDNEQFF. In DNA, the CDR3 is TGTGCCATCAACACAGGGATAGAGGACAATGAGCAGTTCTTC.

This clone was observed once. V and J are TRBV15 and TRBJ2-1; a weak D match, TRBD1 (6 bases). Deletions cut 3 bases from V and 5 bases from J, with 17 bases between. The length of the CDR3 is 16 residues. Germline V lookup: CDR1 LNHNV, CDR2 YYDKDF (reference sequence). The CDR3 DNA reads TGTGCCACCAGCAGCCCAGGGGTTTGGGGGAACAATGAGCAGTTCTTC. It specifies CATSSPGVWGNNEQFF.

The chain is built from TRBV27 and TRBJ1-5, with 8 bases matching TRBD1. The CDR3 sequence is 14 residues long. Germline CDR1 reads MNHEY; CDR2 reads SMNVEV (reference sequence). Trimming at V came to 5 bases and at J to 1 base, leaving 1 base not matched to a gene. Written as DNA, the CDR3 is TGTGCCAGCAGTCGGACAGGGAGCAATCAGCCCCAGCATTTT. Amino acids: CASSRTGSNQPQHF.

The genes are TRBV7-2 and TRBJ1-4; D is perhaps TRBD1 (5 bases). V lost 7 bases and J lost 3, with 15 bases in between. The CDR3 is 15 residues long. CDR1 SGHTA and CDR2 FQGNSA come from the germline V gene. The CDR3 protein is CASTVGGYANEKLFF. In DNA form, the CDR3 reads TGTGCCAGCACCGTCGGGGGATACGCTAATGAAAAACTGTTTTTT.

The V gene is TRBV10-1, the J gene TRBJ1-2, with TRBD1 as a possible D gene (6 bases). The CDR3 covers 14 residues. Germline V CDR1 and CDR2: WNHNN, SYGVQD (reference sequence). V was trimmed by 1 base and J by 7 bases, leaving 13 bases between them. Written as DNA, the CDR3 is TGCGCCAGCAGTGAGTTTGGGGGCGAGCGTGGCTACACCTTC. Encoded protein: CASSEFGGERGYTF.

The rearrangement joins TRBV2 to TRBJ2-7, with 10 bases fitting TRBD1. V lost 1 base to trimming and J lost 2 bases; unmatched junction nucleotides: 2. The CDR3 consists of 15 residues. Per germline, CDR1 SNHLY and CDR2 FYNNEI. CDR3 protein: CASSEEGQGPYEQYF. CDR3 nucleotide sequence: TGTGCCAGCAGTGAAGAGGGACAGGGGCCCTACGAGCAGTACTTC. Combining the CDR3 with reference TRBV2 and TRBJ2-7 gives the whole variable domain EPEVTQTPSHQVTQMGQEVILRCVPISNHLYFYWYRQILGQKVEFLVSFYNNEISEKSEIFDDQFSVERPDGSNFTLKIRSTKLEDSAMYFCASSEEGQGPYEQYFGPGTRLTVT.

In nucleotides, the CDR3 is TGTGCCAGCAGTTTGGAGGGGGTTGGGAATTCACCCCTCCACTTT. Translation: CASSLEGVGNSPLHF. The chain uses TRBV27 and TRBJ1-6; a possible D gene is TRBD1 (6 bases). This CDR3 contains 15 residues. CDR1 and CDR2 from the germline V gene are MNHEY and SMNVEV (reference sequence). V gave up 3 bases and J gave up 7 bases, with 13 bases separating them.

The chain's CDR3 is CASSLRLAGAYENEQFF. CDR3 in DNA: TGCGCCAGCAGCTTAAGACTAGCGGGGGCCTATGAGAATGAGCAGTTCTTC. The chain employs TRBV5-1 and TRBJ2-1; 12 bases line up with TRBD2. The CDR3 extends over 17 amino acids. J gave up 7 bases and V 2 bases, and 10 bases lay outside the gene matches. The germline CDR1 and CDR2 sequences are SGHRS and YFSETQ.

This clone has a single count. This chain uses TRBV6-5 with TRBJ2-7; a possible D gene is TRBD2 (6 bases). CDR1 is MNHEY and CDR2 is SVGAGI in the germline V gene. The CDR3 consists of 15 residues. V lost 0 bases to trimming and J lost 9 bases, with 18 bases between them. CDR3 DNA sequence: TGTGCCAGCAGTTACTCCAGACCGGGGGATTATAGGCAGTACTTC. It specifies CASSYSRPGDYRQYF.

Turning to this clone: One end of the junction is discordant with germline, which a read error may explain. The J gene is TRBJ1-3, the V gene TRBV2; D is unresolved. There are 10 residues in the CDR3. The germline V gene encodes CDR1 SNHLY and CDR2 FYNNEI. Here the CDR3 DNA reads TGTGCCAGCAGTGAGAATCGTCCCATTTTT. The encoded protein is CASSENRPIF.

In nucleotides, the CDR3 is TGTGCCTGGACGCAGAATGGGGCCGCCACCGGGGAGCTGTTTTTT. Residues: CAWTQNGAATGELFF. V and J are TRBV30 and TRBJ2-2; TRBD1 is a possible D gene (5 bases). The CDR3 runs 15 residues. CDR1 GTSNPN and CDR2 SVGIG come from the germline V gene (reference sequence). The V end was cut by 4 bases, the J end by 4 bases, with 16 bases between.

The chain combines TRBV18 with TRBJ2-1; the D gene is possibly TRBD1 (5 bases). Germline V lookup: CDR1 KGHSH, CDR2 LQKENI. Trimming pared 0 bases from V and 7 bases from J, leaving 19 bases between. The CDR3 runs to 17 residues. The CDR3 loop is CASSPPIGAKSENEQFF. The CDR3 DNA is TGTGCCAGCTCACCACCCATAGGGGCGAAGTCGGAGAATGAGCAGTTCTTC.

V is TRBV18 and J is TRBJ1-2, with 9 bases that match TRBD1. After removal of 3 bases from V and 6 bases from J, the junction contained 17 bases not matched to a gene. The CDR3 contains 18 residues. Germline V gives CDR1 KGHSH, CDR2 LQKENI. The CDR3 DNA is TGTGCCAGCTCACCTCTTCGGACAGGGGATATTTTCGGGGATGGCTACACCTTC. Translation gives CASSPLRTGDIFGDGYTF.

The chain uses TRBV5-1 and TRBJ1-2, with 7 bases aligning to TRBD1. V lost 4 bases and J lost 8; bases outside the gene matches: 5. Germline CDR1 and CDR2: SGHRS and YFSETQ. CDR3 size: 12 residues. CDR3 DNA: TGCGCCAGCAGCCTACCGGGACAGGGCTACACCTTC. It is translated as CASSLPGQGYTF.

This chain uses TRBV30 with TRBJ1-4; 7 positions agree with TRBD1. The CDR3 is made up of 14 amino acids. V dropped 3 bases and J dropped 0; count of bases not matched to a gene: 1. CDR1 and CDR2 from the germline V gene are GTSNPN and SVGIG (reference sequence). This CDR3 is CAWRGQATNEKLFF. As DNA, the CDR3 is TGTGCCTGGAGAGGACAGGCAACTAATGAAAAACTGTTTTTT.

V gene TRBV6-2 or TRBV6-3 combines with J gene TRBJ2-4; unclear D gene. Trimming took 2 bases from V and 0 from J, leaving 8 bases between them. Looked up from germline, CDR1 is MNHEY and CDR2 is SVGEGT. This CDR3 spans 15 amino acids. This chain's CDR3 is CASSYLALAKNIQYF. The CDR3 nucleotides read TGTGCCAGCAGTTACCTCGCGTTAGCCAAAAACATTCAGTACTTC.

The chain links TRBV7-8 to TRBJ2-5, with D perhaps assigned TRBD1 or TRBD2 (5 bases each). The CDR3 extends over 16 amino acids. Germline CDR1 is SGHVS and CDR2 is FQNEAQ. The V end was cut by 3 bases, the J end by 2 bases, with 16 bases between. For the CDR3, the DNA is TGTGCCAGCAGCTTTAGTGTGGGACGAGTGCAAGAGACCCAGTACTTC. Residues: CASSFSVGRVQETQYF. Together with reference TRBV7-8 and TRBJ2-5, the CDR3 gives the full variable domain: GAGVSQSPRYKVAKRGQDVALRCDPISGHVSLFWYQQALGQGPEFLTYFQNEAQLDKSGLPSDRFFAERPEGSVSTLKIQRTQQEDSAVYLCASSFSVGRVQETQYFGPGTRLLVL.

The V gene is TRBV5-1, the J gene TRBJ2-5, with D tentatively TRBD1 (6 bases). The CDR3 has 15 residues. CDR1 SGHRS and CDR2 YFSETQ come from the germline V gene. V shed 0 bases and J shed 1 base, with 10 bases lying between them. CDR3 in amino acids: CASSLVGAPQETQYF. DNA of the CDR3: TGCGCCAGCAGCTTGGTGGGGGCCCCCCAAGAGACCCAGTACTTC.